This T cell receptor beta chain was sequenced in a study of CD8 T cells in Susac syndrome. Note on this clonotype: Its matching antigen is unknown. Compared with germline, one end of the junction differs, possibly owing to a read error.

The study, taken as a whole, reports: TCR sequencing and HLA analysis covered a relatively small number of individuals.

High-throughput TCR beta sequencing covered peripheral CD8+ and CD4+ T cells. Isolation of CD8+ and CD4+ T cells was performed negatively, whereas enrichment of TEMRA cells was done by FACS. Random hexamers were used to reverse transcribe 0.5 to 1 ug of RNA. Multiplex PCR with immunoSEQ amplified the TCR beta CDR3 across 54 Vbeta and 13 Jbeta. TCRdb reanalysed the immunoSEQ multiplex PCR reads using MiXCR and keeps one entry per CDR3 protein. The repertoire includes 95,000 to 150,000 distinct CDR3 sequences, just under 95% of them detected once, and around 0.087% sits in the top ten. The CDR3 has 12 residues.

Input material: CD4+ T cells from PBMCs. This chain joins TRBV12-3 or TRBV12-4 and TRBJ2-3; D might be TRBD1 or TRBD2, each matching 5 bases. This receptor was taken from a human donor in good health. Here the CDR3 DNA reads TGTGCCAGCACTCCAGGGAGTAGTACGCAGTACTTT. It specifies CASTPGSSTQYF.